This T cell receptor beta chain was found in a study of Graves' ophthalmopathy and Graves' hyperthyroidism. Study-wide findings and caveats: This model predicted ophthalmopathy progression (sensitivity roughly 70%, specificity about 73%).

This clonotype has ten or more counts. What it binds is not known. CDR1 is SGHVS and CDR2 is FNYEAQ in the germline V gene. The V end was cut by 3 bases, the J end by 0 bases, with 17 bases between. This CDR3 comprises 17 residues. Researchers took RNA transcripts and amplified TCR beta CDR3 regions from them. HTBI-primed first-round RT-PCR preceded second-round multiplex PCR. TCRdb called the multiplex PCR reads again in MiXCR, with one record for every CDR3 protein. The table includes over 500,000 distinct CDR3 sequences, about 20% detected once. Hyperthyroidism cases were recent diagnoses of under 2 months' duration in people aged 18 to 65.

This clonotype was obtained from a woman aged 18 to 35 with stable Graves' hyperthyroidism. Some clones in this sample may be carry-over from other donors' samples. V usage is TRBV7-6 and J usage is TRBJ1-1, with D hard to call. The sequencing input was peripheral blood. As DNA, the CDR3 is TGTGCCAGCAGCTTGAGGGCAGGCCTACCACTGAACACTGAAGCTTTCTTT. It codes for CASSLRAGLPLNTEAFF.